Below, 24 T cell receptor beta chains from the same sample are listed, as sequenced in a study of T cell repertoires in ileal Crohn's disease. Clones were sequenced by immunoSEQ multiplex PCR, and TCRdb holds only the in-frame ones, with some missing. This table holds about 5,300 clones, 82% found once. Sequencing used ileal tissue. The receptors were sampled from an adult with Crohn's disease.

This clone was counted a few times. J is TRBJ2-7 and V is TRBV10-3; 8 bases align to TRBD1. V was pared by 2 bases and J by 3 bases, with 6 bases of the junction left unmatched. Germline CDR1 and CDR2: ENHRY and SYGVKD. The CDR3 loop spans 15 amino acids. Here the CDR3 DNA reads TGTGCCATCAGTGAGCGAGACAGGGGAATCTACGAGCAGTACTTC. It translates to CAISERDRGIYEQYF.

J is TRBJ1-4 and V is TRBV11-2; the D gene is possibly TRBD1 (5 bases). This CDR3 contains 16 residues. Germline CDR1 SGHAT, CDR2 FQNNGV. Trimming cost V 4 bases and J 8 bases, with 20 bases left between them. The CDR3 bases are TGTGCCAGCAGCTCCGGTGGAGGGGTGTCGGGGGAAAAACTGTTTTTT. Its translation: CASSSGGGVSGEKLFF.

The sample holds one count of this clone. The chain's CDR3 is CASSQVGRGRTDTQYF. The CDR3 DNA is TGTGCCAGCAGCCAAGTCGGGCGGGGTAGAACAGATACGCAGTATTTT. The chain uses TRBV14 and TRBJ2-3, with D possibly being TRBD2 (6 bases). Germline V gene data show CDR1 as SGHDN and CDR2 as FVKESK. V was shortened by 1 base and J by 3 bases, with 14 bases between the two germline ends. The CDR3 spans 16 residues. The whole variable domain, filled in from reference TRBV14 and TRBJ2-3, reads EAGVTQFPSHSVIEKGQTVTLRCDPISGHDNLYWYRRVMGKEIKFLLHFVKESKQDESGMPNNRFLAERTGGTYSTLKVQPAELEDSGVYFCASSQVGRGRTDTQYFGPGTRLTVL.

V gene TRBV9 combines with J gene TRBJ2-1, with 14 bases identical to TRBD2. The V segment lost 3 bases and the J segment 6 bases; nucleotides outside the gene matches: 5. This CDR3 region has 16 residues. Germline V gene data show CDR1 as SGDLS and CDR2 as YYNGEE. The CDR3 sequence is CASSAWTSGGSNEQFF. The DNA of the CDR3 is TGTGCCAGCAGCGCTTGGACTAGCGGGGGGAGCAATGAGCAGTTCTTC.

J is TRBJ2-1 and V is TRBV6-5, with TRBD1 identical over 9 bases. Germline loops: CDR1 MNHEY, CDR2 SVGAGI. CDR3 length: 15 amino acids. J gave up 6 bases and V 6 bases, and 9 bases lay outside the gene matches. In DNA form, the CDR3 reads TGTGCCAGCAGGCCTGGGACAGGGCGAATCAATGAGCAGTTCTTC. Translating gives CASRPGTGRINEQFF.

Here the CDR3 DNA reads TGTGCCACGAGACGAACGCCGAGCACAGATACGCAGTATTTT. Protein product: CATRRTPSTDTQYF. The chain uses TRBV7-6 and TRBJ2-3; D unclear. The CDR3 runs 14 residues. CDR1 is SGHVS and CDR2 is FNYEAQ in the germline V gene. Trimming pared 10 bases from V and 0 bases from J, leaving 14 bases between.

The rearrangement uses TRBV2 and TRBJ2-2, with a tentative D call TRBD2 (5 bases). This CDR3 spans 11 amino acids. V was pared by 6 bases and J by 9 bases, with 8 bases between. Germline-derived CDR1 and CDR2 are SNHLY and FYNNEI. The CDR3 loop reads CASREARELFF. The DNA of the CDR3 is TGTGCCAGCAGGGAGGCCCGGGAGCTGTTTTTT.

The chain has TRBV6-1 and TRBJ2-7; D is unclear. This CDR3 is built from 13 residues. V dropped 8 bases and J dropped 2 bases, with 13 bases sitting between them. The germline gives CDR1 MNHNS, CDR2 SASEGT. The CDR3 nucleotides read TGTGCCAGCTCTAGGGCATCTCCCTACGAGCAGTACTTC. This encodes CASSRASPYEQYF.

The J gene is TRBJ1-1, the V gene TRBV4-1, with a weak D call TRBD1 (6 bases). Looked up from germline, CDR1 is MGHRA and CDR2 is YSYEKL. V was cut by 8 bases and J by 1 base, with 11 bases left in between. This CDR3 comprises 13 residues. In DNA form, the CDR3 reads TGCGCCAGCCGGGGGCCGGGGAACACTGAAGCTTTCTTT. It specifies CASRGPGNTEAFF.

This chain joins TRBV19 and TRBJ1-1, with D hard to call. Germline V gene sequence: CDR1 LNHDA, CDR2 SQIVND (reference sequence). CDR3 length equals 13 residues. V was pared by 5 bases and J by 6 bases, with 13 bases between. The chain's CDR3 is CASSARTRAEAFF. CDR3 sequence (DNA): TGTGCCAGTAGTGCGAGGACGAGGGCTGAAGCTTTCTTT.

V and J are TRBV6-1 and TRBJ1-2; maybe TRBD1 (5 bases). The CDR3 covers 15 residues. CDR1 and CDR2 (germline): MNHNS, SASEGT. V was clipped by 1 base and J by 4 bases, with 13 bases between them. The CDR3 loop reads CASSEVSEGSYGYTF. The CDR3, as DNA: TGTGCCAGCAGTGAAGTATCGGAGGGGAGCTATGGCTACACCTTC.

The chain recombines TRBV19 with TRBJ1-5; D remains ambiguous. Germline CDR1 LNHDA, CDR2 SQIVND (reference sequence). This CDR3 contains 16 residues. V dropped 1 base and J dropped 2 bases, with 12 bases sitting between them. CDR3 amino acids: CASSIGPSGGNQPQHF. CDR3 nucleotides: TGTGCCAGTAGTATAGGACCCTCGGGAGGCAATCAGCCCCAGCATTTT.

Comment on this clone: One end of the junction fails to match germline, which may point to a read error. In the same sample, other DNA sequences code for this CDR3. V gene TRBV9 combines with J gene TRBJ2-7; the D gene is possibly TRBD2 (5 bases). Germline values: CDR1 SGDLS, CDR2 YYNGEE. The CDR3 covers 14 residues. The CDR3 is CASSVREIAYEQYF. DNA of the CDR3: TGCGCCAGCAGCGTAAGGGAGATCGCCTACGAGCAGTACTTC.

This clone was found once. This chain links TRBV7-3 with TRBJ2-7; 7 nucleotides line up with TRBD1. The trim removed 5 bases at V and 2 bases at J, leaving 9 bases unmatched. The CDR3 has 15 amino acids. Germline lookup yields CDR1 SGHTA and CDR2 FQGTGA. Here the CDR3 reads CASSPTGAGAYEQYF. In nucleotides, the CDR3 is TGTGCCAGCAGCCCCACAGGGGCCGGGGCCTACGAGCAGTACTTC.

The chain couples TRBV28 to TRBJ2-7, with 7 positions matching TRBD1. Germline V gene sequence: CDR1 MDHEN, CDR2 SYDVKM. J lost 6 bases, V lost 6 bases, and 2 bases had no gene match. The CDR3 covers 11 residues. The CDR3 DNA follows: TGTGCCAGCAGGAGACAGGGCGAGCAGTACTTC. Translated: CASRRQGEQYF.

Only a few counts were recorded for this clone. Other nucleotide sequences in the sample specify the same CDR3. The chain is built from TRBV18 and TRBJ1-5; D is unclear. The CDR3 length is 14 residues. The V and J ends lost 3 bases and 2 bases respectively, with 8 bases between them. Germline V lookup: CDR1 KGHSH, CDR2 LQKENI. CDR3 nucleotide sequence: TGTGCCAGCTCACCCTCGAGTGGCAATCAGCCCCAGCATTTT. It encodes CASSPSSGNQPQHF.

A remark on this clone: The same CDR3 arises from other DNA sequences in this sample as well. The chain combines TRBV19 with TRBJ1-1, with a possible D match to TRBD1 (6 bases). The CDR3 spans 13 residues. V shed 3 bases and J shed 3 bases, with 8 bases lying between them. The V gene's germline CDR1 is LNHDA and CDR2 SQIVND (reference sequence). The CDR3 nucleotides read TGTGCCAGTAGTATCAAGGGGGACACTGAAGCTTTCTTT. Translated: CASSIKGDTEAFF.

This clone was recorded once. The rearrangement uses TRBV4-2 and TRBJ1-3; 7 nucleotides match TRBD1. After removal of 0 bases from V and 0 bases from J, the junction contained 5 bases not matched to a gene. CDR1 and CDR2 (germline): LGHNA, YNFKEQ. The CDR3 is 17 residues long. The CDR3 nucleotides read TGTGCCAGCAGCCAAGACCGCCAGGGGGGCTCTGGAAACACCATATATTTT. Its protein is CASSQDRQGGSGNTIYF.

The chain couples TRBV12-5 to TRBJ1-1, with D tentatively TRBD1 (6 bases). The V end was cut by 4 bases, the J end by 1 base, with 16 bases between. The CDR3 is made up of 16 amino acids. Germline V lookup: CDR1 LGHNT, CDR2 FRNRAP. Here the CDR3 DNA reads TGTGCTAGTGGTTCTCCGTCAGGGGCGCGGAACACTGAAGCTTTCTTT. This codes for CASGSPSGARNTEAFF.

This clone showed up just a few times. V usage is TRBV7-3 and J usage is TRBJ1-5; 7 bases fit TRBD1. Germline V gene data show CDR1 as SGHTA and CDR2 as FQGTGA. The CDR3 runs 14 residues. Trimming removed 5 bases from V and 2 bases from J; junction bases left unmatched: 3. This chain's CDR3 is CASSATGGNQPQHF. DNA of the CDR3: TGTGCCAGCAGCGCAACAGGGGGCAATCAGCCCCAGCATTTT.

The rearrangement uses TRBV5-4 and TRBJ1-1; no reliable D call. Trimming left V 4 bases short and J 6 bases short, with 22 bases between. The CDR3 is 16 amino acids. Germline assignment: CDR1 SGHNT and CDR2 YYREEE (reference sequence). The CDR3 coding sequence is TGTGCCAGCAGCGGACCCGGGGTGGGGAGAATGGCTGAAGCTTTCTTT. Translation: CASSGPGVGRMAEAFF.

This chain uses TRBV7-9 with TRBJ2-2, with D possibly matching TRBD1 (5 bases). Trimming removed 4 bases at V and 0 bases at J, with 9 bases between. The CDR3 spans 15 residues. CDR1 is SEHNR, CDR2 FQNEAQ, per germline (reference sequence). This CDR3 is CASSSDSANTGELFF. The DNA of the CDR3 is TGTGCCAGCAGCTCCGACAGCGCGAACACCGGGGAGCTGTTTTTT.

This clone is medium-sized. V gene TRBV27 combines with J gene TRBJ2-3; D remains unclear. The ends were cut back, 6 bases at V and 0 bases at J, with 4 bases in the middle. The CDR3 has 12 amino acids. Germline CDR1 and CDR2: MNHEY and SMNVEV (reference sequence). The CDR3 sequence is CASRISTDTQYF. CDR3 nucleotides: TGTGCCAGCAGGATAAGCACAGATACGCAGTATTTT.

This sequence joins TRBV19 and TRBJ1-2; maybe TRBD1 (5 bases). Trimming took 1 base from V and 2 from J, leaving 20 bases between them. The germline gives CDR1 LNHDA, CDR2 SQIVND (reference sequence). The CDR3 loop spans 18 amino acids. The CDR3 DNA sequence: TGTGCCAGTAGTATAGCCGGCCGGAGGGGTCGGGGGAACTATGGCTACACCTTC. This codes for CASSIAGRRGRGNYGYTF.